This TCR beta chain emerged from a study of T cell repertoires in cytomegalovirus infection. Study-wide context: HLA-C-restricted CMV epitopes, recently identified, and well-studied HLA-B-restricted ones were used by the study.

Trimming took 4 bases from V and 1 from J, leaving 17 bases between them. The germline CDR1 and CDR2 sequences are SEHNR and FQNEAQ (reference sequence). CDR3 length: 17 amino acids. From the reads, TCRdb called clonotypes with MiXCR, one entry per CDR3 protein. This table holds 80,000 to 90,000 distinct CDR3 sequences, about half found once. Study findings and constraints: It was HLA-C-restricted CMV-specific TCR beta clonotypes that dominated the response ex vivo. Adding up the frequency of public TCR beta families identified people who carried CMV plus the relevant HLA.

This clonotype was seen only a few times. The antigen is undetermined. The receptor was derived from a human donor in good health (CMV status not recorded). Some clones in this sample may be carry-over from other donors' samples. Sequencing used CD8+ T cells from cultured PBMCs, obtained from culture after CMV antigen stimulation. This chain connects TRBV7-9 to TRBJ2-1, with D possibly being TRBD2 (5 bases). The CDR3 DNA reads TGTGCCAGCAGCTCGCCGACATCCGAGCGGTCCTACAATGAGCAGTTCTTC. Its translation: CASSSPTSERSYNEQFF.